A single sample is the source of the 14 T cell receptor beta chains below, sequenced in a study of human T cells and chemical hapten exposure. TCRdb used MiXCR to reprocess the RACE reads, holding one entry per CDR3 protein. The sample gives some 200,000 distinct CDR3 sequences, approximately 20% of which show up once; about 7% is in the top ten. Specified time point: patch test 1, 2 weeks after DPC sensitization. Treatment: therapeutic diphenylcyclopropenone sensitization with weekly scalp DPC. The source was whole blood, collected in connection with sensitization to the hapten diphenylcyclopropenone (DPC). All receptors come from a woman aged 45 to 65 with alopecia areata. Some clones in this sample may be carry-over from other donors' samples.

As DNA, the CDR3 is TGTGCCAGCAGCGTGCAGGGGAGAGATGAGCAGTTCTTC. Protein: CASSVQGRDEQFF. The V and J genes are TRBV7-9 and TRBJ2-1; the D gene is possibly TRBD1 (6 bases). The V end was cut by 5 bases, the J end by 8 bases, with 13 bases between. The CDR3 is 13 amino acids. The germline V gene encodes CDR1 SEHNR and CDR2 FQNEAQ (reference sequence).

J is TRBJ1-2 and V is TRBV12-3 or TRBV12-4; D gene ambiguous. V gave up 6 bases and J gave up 8 bases, with 25 bases separating them. This CDR3 region has 16 residues. The CDR3 reads CASRGSWLGKMEGYTF. The CDR3, as DNA: TGTGCCAGCAGGGGTTCGTGGTTAGGGAAAATGGAGGGCTACACCTTC.

V gene TRBV5-1 combines with J gene TRBJ2-3; D is perhaps TRBD1 (5 bases). The CDR3 spans 15 residues. V was cut by 6 bases and J by 5 bases, with 19 bases left in between. Germline V gene lookup returns CDR1 SGHRS and CDR2 YFSETQ. The CDR3 sequence: CASMASDTKGDTQYF. The CDR3 nucleotides are TGCGCCAGCATGGCCTCGGACACCAAGGGAGATACGCAGTATTTT.

The V gene is TRBV7-2, the J gene TRBJ2-2, with 8 bases that match TRBD2. V lost 1 base, J lost 6 bases, and 10 bases stayed unmatched. The CDR3 sequence is 17 residues long. Germline lookup yields CDR1 SGHTA and CDR2 FQGNSA. The CDR3 region has the DNA TGTGCCAGCAGCTTAGACGGGAGCGGGAGTTGGGCCGGGGAGCTGTTTTTT. Its translation is CASSLDGSGSWAGELFF.

CDR3 DNA: TGCAGCGTCTCTAGGACTGGGAAAGAGACCCAGTACTTC. Translated: CSVSRTGKETQYF. V is TRBV29-1 and J is TRBJ2-5; TRBD2 is a possible D gene (5 bases). CDR1 is SQVTM and CDR2 is ANQGSEA in the germline V gene. Between the trimmed V and J ends, which lost 6 bases and 3 bases, there was a span of 14 bases. This CDR3 comprises 13 residues.

In this sample, this clonotype turned up a few times. This chain connects TRBV6-2 or TRBV6-3 to TRBJ2-1, with TRBD2 identical over 9 bases. Trimming removed 0 bases from V and 3 bases from J; junction bases left unmatched: 9. Germline V gene data show CDR1 as MNHEY and CDR2 as SVGEGT. The CDR3 is 18 amino acids. DNA for the CDR3: TGTGCCAGCAGTTACTCGAGGGATAGCGGGAGAAGCTACAATGAGCAGTTCTTC. Its translation: CASSYSRDSGRSYNEQFF.

The chain combines TRBV7-9 with TRBJ1-4; 8 bases are a match to TRBD1. V shed 5 bases, J shed 4 bases, and the junction held 3 bases outside the gene matches. The CDR3 is 14 amino acids. Germline V gene data show CDR1 as SEHNR and CDR2 as FQNEAQ (reference sequence). The CDR3 here is CASSAGQDNEKLFF. DNA of the CDR3: TGTGCCAGCAGCGCGGGACAGGATAATGAAAAACTGTTTTTT.

The table lists this clonotype with a few counts. This chain joins TRBV6-2 or TRBV6-3 and TRBJ1-1; 7 nucleotides agree with TRBD1. V shed 7 bases and J 2 bases; nucleotides not matched to a gene: 4. This CDR3 has 13 residues. Germline-derived CDR1 and CDR2 are MNHEY and SVGEGT. CDR3 in DNA: TGTGCCAGCACCTACAGGGGTAACACTGAAGCTTTCTTT. Translating it yields CASTYRGNTEAFF.

Ten or more counts support this clonotype. V gene TRBV4-1 combines with J gene TRBJ2-1; 16 bases are shared with TRBD2. V dropped 3 bases and J dropped 5; count of bases not matched to a gene: 4. In germline, CDR1 is MGHRA, CDR2 YSYEKL. There are 17 residues in the CDR3. The CDR3 coding sequence is TGCGCCAGCAGCCACCCGGGACTAGCGGGAGGGAACAATGAGCAGTTCTTC. It is translated as CASSHPGLAGGNNEQFF.

This clonotype was observed at least ten times. V gene TRBV5-1 combines with J gene TRBJ1-1; 11 nucleotides align to TRBD1. Germline V gene sequence: CDR1 SGHRS, CDR2 YFSETQ. The CDR3 is made up of 17 amino acids. V shed 4 bases, J shed 5 bases, and the junction held 13 bases outside the gene matches. The CDR3 DNA is TGCGCCAGCAGCAGGGACAGGGGGACAGGGCCTGGTACTGAAGCTTTCTTT. Translation gives CASSRDRGTGPGTEAFF.

The V call is TRBV7-9, the J call TRBJ1-1; 7 bases fit TRBD1. Germline loops: CDR1 SEHNR, CDR2 FQNEAQ (reference sequence). This CDR3 contains 14 residues. J lost 5 bases, V lost 6 bases, and 9 bases had no gene match. The CDR3 here is CASRTTGVRTEAFF. DNA for the CDR3: TGTGCCAGCAGGACCACAGGGGTCAGAACTGAAGCTTTCTTT.

The chain couples TRBV7-3 to TRBJ2-2; D is uncertain. Trimming shortened V by 2 bases and J by 1 base, and 5 bases separated the two germline ends. Germline V CDR1 and CDR2: SGHTA, FQGTGA. The CDR3 has 14 residues. The DNA for the CDR3 is TGTGCCAGCAGCTTATACAGGAACACCGGGGAGCTGTTTTTT. It translates to CASSLYRNTGELFF.

The rearrangement links TRBV2 to TRBJ2-7, with D possibly TRBD1 on 5 matching bases. Germline V gene data show CDR1 as SNHLY and CDR2 as FYNNEI. The CDR3 totals 15 residues. Trimming removed 6 bases from V and 4 bases from J, with 19 bases in between. The CDR3 spells CASSVTQGIPYEQYF. DNA of the CDR3: TGTGCCAGCAGCGTTACCCAGGGTATCCCTTACGAGCAGTACTTC.

This clonotype was observed a few times. V is TRBV6-5 and J is TRBJ2-1; 7 bases align to TRBD2. Germline V CDR1 and CDR2: MNHEY, SVGAGI. Losses at the gene ends were 0 bases for V and 5 bases for J; bases not matched to a gene: 4. The CDR3 consists of 15 residues. The DNA of the CDR3 is TGTGCCAGCAGTTACTCCGGCCTAGCGGACAATGAGCAGTTCTTC. It translates to CASSYSGLADNEQFF.